One and the same sample provided the 10 T cell receptor beta chains below, sequenced in a study of T cells expressing NK-cell markers. TCRdb re-called the 5' RACE reads and shows each CDR3 protein once, DNA omitted. Recorded here are about 460,000 distinct CDR3 sequences; the top ten clones represent 1.4%. Specimen: blood T cells: a sorted CD56 or NKG2C T cell subset, CD4+ or CD8+ T cells, or bulk PBMC T cells (not recorded which). The receptors shown here come from a woman aged 50 to 60 in good health.

The V gene is TRBV4-2, the J gene TRBJ1-1. Germline V gene sequence: CDR1 LGHNA, CDR2 YNFKEQ. This CDR3 contains 15 residues. This CDR3 reads CASSQVELLSTEAFF.

The chain has TRBV11-2 and TRBJ2-5; the D call from TCRdb, TRBD2, cannot be confirmed without DNA. The CDR3 sequence is 14 residues long. Germline V gene sequence: CDR1 SGHAT, CDR2 FQNNGV. The CDR3 reads CASSLDRATETQYF.

This CDR3 is CASSLDRPAFYEQYF. V usage is TRBV27 and J usage is TRBJ2-7. This CDR3 is 15 amino acids long. CDR1 and CDR2 from the germline V gene are MNHEY and SMNVEV (reference sequence).

The V call is TRBV10-3, the J call TRBJ2-2; the D call of TRBD1 rests on TCRdb alone, since no DNA is present to check it. The CDR3 has 14 amino acids. Looked up from germline, CDR1 is ENHRY and CDR2 is SYGVKD. CDR3 loop: CAIGTLPNTGELFF.

The CDR3 spells CASSRILVTEAFF. The V call is TRBV7-9, the J call TRBJ1-1. Germline CDR1 is SEHNR and CDR2 is FQNEAQ (reference sequence). The CDR3 extends over 13 amino acids.

The V call is TRBV7-9, the J call TRBJ2-3. The CDR3 totals 12 residues. The germline V gene has CDR1 SEHNR and CDR2 FQNEAQ (reference sequence). CDR3 in amino acids: CASGRLTDTQYF.

The chain uses TRBV14 and TRBJ2-5; TCRdb's assignment of TRBD2 cannot be checked, as there is no DNA. Germline loops: CDR1 SGHDN, CDR2 FVKESK. This CDR3 contains 15 residues. The CDR3 sequence: CASSAGTQRQETQYF. The whole variable domain, remainder taken from reference TRBV14 and TRBJ2-5, is EAGVTQFPSHSVIEKGQTVTLRCDPISGHDNLYWYRRVMGKEIKFLLHFVKESKQDESGMPNNRFLAERTGGTYSTLKVQPAELEDSGVYFCASSAGTQRQETQYFGPGTRLLVL.

This chain links TRBV4-1 with TRBJ2-1; TCRdb names TRBD2, which stays unverified in the absence of DNA. This CDR3 is built from 18 residues. CDR1 MGHRA and CDR2 YSYEKL come from the germline V gene. The CDR3 loop reads CASSLTSGRISTYNEQFF.

The chain joins TRBV4-1 to TRBJ2-2; the D gene TCRdb calls, TRBD2, cannot be checked with no DNA. The CDR3 is 17 residues long. Germline V gene data show CDR1 as MGHRA and CDR2 as YSYEKL. This CDR3 is CASSQSGLAANTGELFF.

The CDR3: CASSFFGTELSYEQYF. The chain links TRBV12-3 or TRBV12-4 to TRBJ2-7; TCRdb proposes TRBD1, but this gene call is untestable without DNA. The CDR3 totals 16 residues.